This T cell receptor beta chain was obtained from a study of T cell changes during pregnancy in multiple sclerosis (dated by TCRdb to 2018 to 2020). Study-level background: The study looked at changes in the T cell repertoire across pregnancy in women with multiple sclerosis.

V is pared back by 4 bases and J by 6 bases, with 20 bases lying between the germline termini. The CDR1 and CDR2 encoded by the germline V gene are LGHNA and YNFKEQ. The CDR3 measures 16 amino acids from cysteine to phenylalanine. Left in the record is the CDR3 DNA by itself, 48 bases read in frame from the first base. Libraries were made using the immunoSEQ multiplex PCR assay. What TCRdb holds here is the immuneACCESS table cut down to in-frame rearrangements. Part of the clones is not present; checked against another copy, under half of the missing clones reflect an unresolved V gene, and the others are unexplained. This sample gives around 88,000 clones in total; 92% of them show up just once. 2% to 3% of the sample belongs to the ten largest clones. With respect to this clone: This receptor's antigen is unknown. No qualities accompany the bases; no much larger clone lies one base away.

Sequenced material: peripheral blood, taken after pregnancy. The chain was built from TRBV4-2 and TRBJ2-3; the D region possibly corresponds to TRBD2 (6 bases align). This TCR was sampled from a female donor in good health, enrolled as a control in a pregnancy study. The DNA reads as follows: TGTGCCAGCAGCCCGAGGGTAGGCGGGGATCGGGATACGCAGTATTTT. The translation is CASSPRVGGDRDTQYF.